Following are 8 T cell receptor beta chains from one sample sequenced in a study of response to subunit inactivated influenza vaccine. TCRdb passed the RT-PCR reads through MiXCR, listing each CDR3 protein once. The repertoire holds hundreds of thousands of distinct CDR3 sequences, with roughly 20% as singletons. The sample was PBMCs from blood, taken 4 to 6 days after vaccination. These receptors were collected from a middle-aged man who received an inactivated influenza vaccine.

This clonotype was seen only a few times. The CDR3 DNA is TGCGCCAGCAGCCCTGGGGCTGGACAGGGTAGCAATGAGCAGTTCTTC. This gives the protein CASSPGAGQGSNEQFF. The chain joins TRBV4-1 to TRBJ2-1; 8 bases are shared with TRBD1. Losses at the gene ends were 4 bases for V and 6 bases for J; bases not matched to a gene: 11. This CDR3 region has 16 residues. Germline V gene data show CDR1 as MGHRA and CDR2 as YSYEKL.

The V call is TRBV5-5, the J call TRBJ2-3; 9 positions agree with TRBD2. CDR1 is SGHKS and CDR2 is YYEKEE in the germline V gene (reference sequence). J was trimmed by 8 bases and V by 4 bases; bases with no gene match: 2. The length of the CDR3 is 12 residues. The CDR3 is CASSTTSGTQYF. CDR3 nucleotides: TGTGCCAGCAGCACGACTAGCGGTACGCAGTATTTT. The whole variable domain, remainder taken from reference TRBV5-5 and TRBJ2-3, is DAGVTQSPTHLIKTRGQQVTLRCSPISGHKSVSWYQQVLGQGPQFIFQYYEKEERGRGNFPDRFSARQFPNYSSELNVNALLLGDSALYLCASSTTSGTQYFGPGTRLTVL.

The V call is TRBV11-2, the J call TRBJ2-7, with 10 bases fitting TRBD1. The CDR3 has 16 residues. CDR1 SGHAT and CDR2 FQNNGV come from the germline V gene. The ends lost 3 bases at V and 6 bases at J; junction bases unmatched: 11. The CDR3 is CASSFPAGTGVSEQYF. The DNA for the CDR3 is TGTGCCAGCAGCTTCCCAGCCGGGACAGGGGTGTCCGAGCAGTACTTC.

This clonotype has just a few counts. The chain employs TRBV10-2 and TRBJ2-5; 7 bases map to TRBD1. V dropped 9 bases and J dropped 5; count of bases not matched to a gene: 18. Germline V gene lookup returns CDR1 WSHSY and CDR2 SAAADI. The CDR3 is 16 amino acids. CDR3 protein: CASLVHRKSRGETQYF. CDR3 in DNA: TGCGCCAGTTTAGTTCATAGGAAGTCCAGGGGGGAGACCCAGTACTTC.

The chain uses TRBV20-1 and TRBJ2-7, with a weak D call TRBD2 (5 bases). The CDR3 sequence is 14 residues long. The V gene's germline CDR1 is DFQATT and CDR2 SNEGSKA (reference sequence). V was clipped by 6 bases and J by 3 bases, with 18 bases between them. CDR3 DNA: TGCAGTGCCCCGCGGGTCTACGAGAGCTACGAGCAGTACTTC. Translation: CSAPRVYESYEQYF.

This clonotype showed up just a few times. The J gene is TRBJ2-3, the V gene TRBV10-3; tentatively, D is TRBD2 (5 bases). Germline loops: CDR1 ENHRY, CDR2 SYGVKD. The germline V and J ends were trimmed by 4 bases and 3 bases, with 20 bases remaining between them. The CDR3 is made up of 17 amino acids. The CDR3 spells CAISASPLSADTDTQYF. The DNA for the CDR3 is TGTGCCATCAGTGCTTCTCCCCTCTCAGCGGATACAGATACGCAGTATTTT.

This clonotype showed up just a few times. V and J are TRBV4-1 and TRBJ2-2, with D uncertain. Germline V gene lookup returns CDR1 MGHRA and CDR2 YSYEKL. Trimming shortened V by 2 bases and J by 3 bases, and 13 bases separated the two germline ends. The CDR3 has 16 amino acids. The CDR3 loop reads CASSQTEPVDTGELFF. In DNA, the CDR3 is TGCGCCAGCAGCCAAACGGAACCCGTTGACACCGGGGAGCTGTTTTTT.

This clonotype was seen at least ten times. V is TRBV29-1 and J is TRBJ2-3; 7 nucleotides line up with TRBD2. CDR1 is SQVTM, CDR2 ANQGSEA, per germline. The junction had 10 bases not matched to a gene; V was cut back by 7 bases and J by 6 bases. This CDR3 comprises 13 residues. CDR3 amino acids: CSATGRLGDTQYF. The CDR3 coding sequence is TGCAGCGCCACCGGGAGGCTCGGGGATACGCAGTATTTT.